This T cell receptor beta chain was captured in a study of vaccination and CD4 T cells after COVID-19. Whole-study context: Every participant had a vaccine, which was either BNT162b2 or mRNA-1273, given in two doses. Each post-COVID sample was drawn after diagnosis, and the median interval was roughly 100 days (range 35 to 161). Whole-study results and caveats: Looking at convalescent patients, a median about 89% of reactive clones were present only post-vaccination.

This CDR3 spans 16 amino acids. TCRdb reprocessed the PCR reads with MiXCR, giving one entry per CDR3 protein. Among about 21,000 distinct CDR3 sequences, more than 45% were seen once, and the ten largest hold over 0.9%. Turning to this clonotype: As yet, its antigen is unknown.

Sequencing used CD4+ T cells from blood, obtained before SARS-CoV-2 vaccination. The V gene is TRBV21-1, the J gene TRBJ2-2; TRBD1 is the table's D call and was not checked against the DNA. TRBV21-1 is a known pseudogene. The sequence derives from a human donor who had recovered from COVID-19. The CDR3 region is CASRRAGQGAAGELFF. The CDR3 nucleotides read TGTGCCAGCAGACGGGCCGGACAGGGGGCGGCCGGGGAGCTGTTTTTT.